This TCR beta chain is from a study of persistence of HIV-infected CD4 T cells. On the study more broadly: Median time on suppressive ART was seven to eight years. Blood samples, up to 180 mL, came from multiple time points, except a couple of leukapheresis donors sampled once.

The immunoSEQ assay was version 4, run in survey mode. Sequenced by immunoSEQ multiplex PCR; TCRdb stores in-frame clones only, minus some. The sample shows nearly 20,000 clones, 50% to 70% of them seen only once. Findings and caveats of the study: Compared with CD3/CD28-stimulated cells, CMV- and Gag-responding cells showed lower TCRbeta richness.

Cells were stimulated with overlapping HIV-1 Gag 15-mer peptides. Sorting selected CD4+ T cells upregulating both CD40 ligand and CD69. Donors had CD4+ T cell counts above 400 cells/uL and were CMV-seropositive. Remarks on this clone: Its antigen is currently unknown.

Per the germline V gene, CDR1 is MNHNS and CDR2 is SASEGT. The CDR3 is 13 amino acids. The germline V and J ends were trimmed by 2 bases and 3 bases, with 6 bases remaining between them. The clonotype comes from an adult woman with HIV who was CMV-seropositive. The sample was CD4+ T cells sorted from PBMCs after approximately 19-hour stimulation, taken from a patient who received antiretroviral therapy. This sequence joins TRBV6-1 and TRBJ2-3; no clear D gene. The CDR3 loop is CASSETYTDTQYF. CDR3 nucleotide sequence: TGTGCCAGCAGTGAAACCTATACAGATACGCAGTATTTT.